The following is a TCR beta chain sequence with its context. The V gene lost 3 bases and the J gene lost 4 bases, with 8 bases spanning the gap. CDR1 is KGHSH, CDR2 LQKENI, per germline. The CDR3 extends over 13 amino acids. These data originate in a study of T cell clonotyping in hematopoietic cell transplantation. Using immunoSEQ multiplex PCR, the repertoire was profiled, and TCRdb retains in-frame clones only, with some absent. The sample lists 15,000 to 20,000 clones; approximately 80% were seen once. This chain links TRBV18 with TRBJ2-3; tentatively, D is TRBD1 or TRBD2 (5 bases each). The source of this sequence is a man aged 60 to 75 in good health. Some clones in this sample may be carry-over from other donors' samples. The specimen was peripheral blood mononuclear cells. In DNA form, the CDR3 reads TGTGCCAGCTCACCCGGGGCCCCAGATACGCAGTATTTT. Translation: CASSPGAPDTQYF. Complete variable domain (other parts from reference TRBV18 and TRBJ2-3): NAGVMQNPRHLVRRRGQEARLRCSPMKGHSHVYWYRQLPEEGLKFMVYLQKENIIDESGMPKERFSAEFPKEGPSILRIQQVVRGDSAAYFCASSPGAPDTQYFGPGTRLTVL.